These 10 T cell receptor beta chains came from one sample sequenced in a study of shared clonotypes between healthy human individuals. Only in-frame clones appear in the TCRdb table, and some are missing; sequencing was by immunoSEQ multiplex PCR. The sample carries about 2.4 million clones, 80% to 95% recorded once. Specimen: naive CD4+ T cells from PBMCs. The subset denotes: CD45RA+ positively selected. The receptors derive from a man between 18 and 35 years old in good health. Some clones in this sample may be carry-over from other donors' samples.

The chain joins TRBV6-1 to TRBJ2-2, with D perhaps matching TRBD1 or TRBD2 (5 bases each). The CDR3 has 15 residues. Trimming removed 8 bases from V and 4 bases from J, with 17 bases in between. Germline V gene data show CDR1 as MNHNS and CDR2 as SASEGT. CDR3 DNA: TGTGCCAGCCTCCCCACCAAAGGGACCACCGGGGAGCTGTTTTTT. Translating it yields CASLPTKGTTGELFF.

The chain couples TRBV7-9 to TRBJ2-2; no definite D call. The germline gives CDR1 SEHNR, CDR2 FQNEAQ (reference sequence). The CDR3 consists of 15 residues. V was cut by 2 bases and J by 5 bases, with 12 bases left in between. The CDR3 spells CASSLIRAPTGELFF. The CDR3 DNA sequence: TGTGCCAGCAGCTTAATCCGGGCCCCAACCGGGGAGCTGTTTTTT.

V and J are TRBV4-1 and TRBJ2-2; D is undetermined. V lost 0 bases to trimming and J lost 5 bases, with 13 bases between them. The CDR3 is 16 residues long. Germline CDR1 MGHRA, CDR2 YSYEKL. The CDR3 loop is CASSQEAQKTTGELFF. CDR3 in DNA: TGCGCCAGCAGCCAAGAGGCACAGAAGACGACCGGGGAGCTGTTTTTT.

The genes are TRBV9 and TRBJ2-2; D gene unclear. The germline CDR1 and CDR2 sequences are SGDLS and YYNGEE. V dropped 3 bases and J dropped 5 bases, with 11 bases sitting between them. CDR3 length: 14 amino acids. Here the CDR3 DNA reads TGTGCCAGCAGCGCTCGAACTTGGACCGGGGAGCTGTTTTTT. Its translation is CASSARTWTGELFF.

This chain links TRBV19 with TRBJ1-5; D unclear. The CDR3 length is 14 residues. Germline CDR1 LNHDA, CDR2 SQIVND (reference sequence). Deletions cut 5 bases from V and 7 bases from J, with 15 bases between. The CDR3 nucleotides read TGTGCCAGTAGTCTCTCGACCAACGACCAGCCCCAGCATTTT. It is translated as CASSLSTNDQPQHF.

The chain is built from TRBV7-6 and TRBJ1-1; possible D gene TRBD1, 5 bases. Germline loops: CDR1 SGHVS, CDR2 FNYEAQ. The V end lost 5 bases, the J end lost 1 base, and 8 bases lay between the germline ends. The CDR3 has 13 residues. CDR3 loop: CASSGQENTEAFF. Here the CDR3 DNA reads TGTGCCAGCAGCGGACAAGAGAACACTGAAGCTTTCTTT.

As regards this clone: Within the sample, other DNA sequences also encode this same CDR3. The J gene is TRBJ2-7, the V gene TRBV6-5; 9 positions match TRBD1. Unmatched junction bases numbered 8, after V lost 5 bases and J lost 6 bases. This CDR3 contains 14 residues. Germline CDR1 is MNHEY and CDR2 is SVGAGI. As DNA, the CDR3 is TGTGCCAGCAGTAGGGACAGGGAGAGGGGCGAGCAGTACTTC. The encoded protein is CASSRDRERGEQYF.

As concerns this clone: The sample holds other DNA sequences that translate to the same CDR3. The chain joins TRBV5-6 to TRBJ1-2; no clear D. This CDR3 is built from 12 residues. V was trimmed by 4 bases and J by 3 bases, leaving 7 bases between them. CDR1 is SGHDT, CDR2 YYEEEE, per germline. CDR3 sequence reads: CASSPGDYGYTF. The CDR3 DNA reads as TGTGCCAGCAGCCCTGGCGACTATGGCTACACCTTC.

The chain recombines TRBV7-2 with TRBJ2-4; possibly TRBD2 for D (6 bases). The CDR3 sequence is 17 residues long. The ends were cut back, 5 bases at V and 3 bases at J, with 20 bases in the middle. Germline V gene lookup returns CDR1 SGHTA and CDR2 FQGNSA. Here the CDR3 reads CASSPRGTQAGKNIQYF. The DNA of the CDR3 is TGTGCCAGCAGCCCCCGGGGGACCCAGGCGGGCAAAAACATTCAGTACTTC.

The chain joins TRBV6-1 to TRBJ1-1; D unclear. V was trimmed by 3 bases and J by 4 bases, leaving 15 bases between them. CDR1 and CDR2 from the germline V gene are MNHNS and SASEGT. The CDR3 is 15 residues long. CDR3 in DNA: TGTGCCAGCAGTGACTGGATTTCTGGGGTCACTGAAGCTTTCTTT. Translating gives CASSDWISGVTEAFF.